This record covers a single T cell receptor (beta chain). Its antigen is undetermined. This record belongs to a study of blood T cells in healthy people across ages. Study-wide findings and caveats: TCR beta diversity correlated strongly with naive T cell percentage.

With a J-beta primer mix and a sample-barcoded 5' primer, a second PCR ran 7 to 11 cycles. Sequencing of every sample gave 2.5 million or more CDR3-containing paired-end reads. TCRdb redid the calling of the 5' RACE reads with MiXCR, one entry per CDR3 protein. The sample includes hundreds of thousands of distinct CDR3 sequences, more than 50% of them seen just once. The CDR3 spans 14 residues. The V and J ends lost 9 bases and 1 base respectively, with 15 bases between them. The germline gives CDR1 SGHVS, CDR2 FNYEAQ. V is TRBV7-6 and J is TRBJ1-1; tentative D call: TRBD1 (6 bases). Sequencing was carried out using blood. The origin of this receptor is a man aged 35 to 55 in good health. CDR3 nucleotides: TGTGCCAGTACGGCAGGGGACGCGAACACTGAAGCTTTCTTT. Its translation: CASTAGDANTEAFF.